This T cell receptor (beta chain) is from a study of post-analysis software for immune sequencing data. This clonotype was detected many times. Its antigen remains unidentified. The V gene's germline CDR1 is LNHNV and CDR2 YYDKDF (reference sequence). This CDR3 has 14 amino acids. The ends were cut back, 3 bases at V and 2 bases at J, with 10 bases in the middle. Carried by the TCR beta cDNA libraries were unique molecular identifiers. TCRdb itself ran the PCR reads through MiXCR, one entry per CDR3 protein. The sample yields approximately 570,000 distinct CDR3 sequences, 44% seen once. Study-level findings and limits: Comparison with controls showed significantly lower normalized Chao1 diversity in multiple sclerosis patients. The five TRBV segments detected at higher frequency in patients than in controls included TRBV5-6, TRBV5-1 and TRBV20-1. Samples from a shared batch, those prepared together, strongly co-clustered by F measure.

This clonotype was obtained from a girl between 5 and 17 years old with multiple sclerosis. The chain recombines TRBV15 with TRBJ2-5, with D possibly matching TRBD2 (6 bases). Sequencing was carried out using blood. CDR3 amino acids: CATSSGLLQETQYF. CDR3 DNA sequence: TGTGCCACCAGCAGCGGACTACTGCAAGAGACCCAGTACTTC.